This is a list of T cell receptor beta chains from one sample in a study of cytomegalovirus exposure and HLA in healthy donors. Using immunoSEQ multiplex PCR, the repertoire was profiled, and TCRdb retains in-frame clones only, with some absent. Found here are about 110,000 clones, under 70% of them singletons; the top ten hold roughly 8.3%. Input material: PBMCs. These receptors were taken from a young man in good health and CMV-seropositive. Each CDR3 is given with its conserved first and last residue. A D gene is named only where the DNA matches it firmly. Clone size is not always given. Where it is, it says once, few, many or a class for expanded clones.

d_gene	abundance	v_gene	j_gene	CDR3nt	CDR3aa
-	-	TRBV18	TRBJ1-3	TGTGCCAGCTCACCTGACGAGAGGGGAAACACCATATATTTT	CASSPDERGNTIYF
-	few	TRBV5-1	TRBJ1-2	TGCGCCAGCAGCTTGGACCAGGGGATCAGCGGCTACACCTTC	CASSLDQGISGYTF
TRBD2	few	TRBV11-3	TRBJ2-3	TGTGCCAGCAGCCCTGGGACTACCACAGATACGCAGTATTTT	CASSPGTTTDTQYF
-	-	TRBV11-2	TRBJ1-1	TGTGCCAGCAGCCGGGGTGCGGGGGCCTGGAACACTGAAGCTTTCTTT	CASSRGAGAWNTEAFF
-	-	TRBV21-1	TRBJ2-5	TGTGCCAGCAGCAAAGCCGGTCCGGTATGTCTGAGGGAGACCCAGTACTTC	CASSKAGPVCLRETQYF
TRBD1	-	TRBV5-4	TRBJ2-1	TGTGCCAGCAGCTTGGCCGGGACAGAGAGTAATGAGCAGTTCTTC	CASSLAGTESNEQFF
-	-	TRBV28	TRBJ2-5	TGTGCCAGCAGTTTAGCAGGGGTAGGCCAAGAGACCCAGTACTTC	CASSLAGVGQETQYF
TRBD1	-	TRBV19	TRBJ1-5	TGTGCCAGTAGCAAGATCGACAGGGGCCATGGCAATCAGCCCCAGCATTTT	CASSKIDRGHGNQPQHF
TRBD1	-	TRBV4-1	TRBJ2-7	TGCGCCAGCAGCCGAGGACAGGGGGAGGGATACGAGCAGTACTTC	CASSRGQGEGYEQYF
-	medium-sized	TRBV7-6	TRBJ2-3	TGTGCCAGCAGCTCAGTCGCGGAGGGGGCAACAGATACGCAGTATTTT	CASSSVAEGATDTQYF